This T cell receptor beta chain emerged from a study of Graves' ophthalmopathy and Graves' hyperthyroidism. Study background: Peripheral blood samples were taken at initial diagnosis, before any treatment.

Amplified material comprised TCR beta CDR3 regions derived from RNA transcripts. HTBI primers served in a first-round RT-PCR, which a second-round multiplex PCR followed. Each CDR3 protein is one row after TCRdb ran MiXCR on the multiplex PCR reads. Of 340,000 or so distinct CDR3 sequences listed, 15% to 20% are singletons. Per germline, CDR1 DFQATT and CDR2 SNEGSKA (reference sequence). This CDR3 has 14 amino acids. J was trimmed by 1 base and V by 8 bases; bases with no gene match: 8. This clonotype has ten or more counts. The antigen is undetermined. The starting material, approximately 10 ml of fresh peripheral blood, provided the PBMCs. Findings and caveats of the study: Also, most clonotypes expanded in the thyroid above 0.001 frequency appeared in blood.

Sequences were obtained from peripheral blood. The receptor's source is an adult man with Graves' ophthalmopathy. V and J are TRBV20-1 and TRBJ2-5; 9 bases are a match to TRBD2. The CDR3 is CSPFASGVQETQYF. CDR3 DNA: TGCAGTCCCTTTGCTAGCGGGGTCCAAGAGACCCAGTACTTC.